This T cell receptor (beta chain) was identified in a study of identical twins. CDR1 is SNHLY and CDR2 is FYNNEI in the germline V gene. Trimming stripped 5 bases from V and 5 bases from J, with 18 bases between. This CDR3 is built from 15 residues. TCRdb called the 5' RACE reads again in MiXCR, with one record for every CDR3 protein. The table includes some 1,700,000 distinct CDR3 sequences, about 32% detected once. Specimen: cord blood. The chain uses TRBV2 and TRBJ1-2; D is undetermined. This receptor was obtained from a newborn girl in good health. The CDR3 region is CASSPLRTDLYGYTF. The DNA for the CDR3 is TGTGCCAGCAGTCCTTTACGGACGGACCTTTATGGCTACACCTTC.